This T cell receptor beta chain was captured in a study of memory CD4+ T cells and cytomegalovirus serostatus. In the study overall: Of the healthy Belgian adults, under 10 were CMV seropositive and about 24 seronegative.

Per the authors' pipeline: After removing out-of-frame reads, millions of distinct TCRbeta sequences remained. Sequencing was performed with immunoSEQ multiplex PCR; in TCRdb, only in-frame clones are kept and a portion is missing. The DNA was the basis for D and trimming; V, J and clone size are from that table. There are approximately 56,000 clones in the sample; 82% occur only once, and 0.4% to 0.45% lies in the top ten. Single viable CD3+CD4+CD8-CD45RO+ cells were sorted as the memory CD4+ T cells. The CDR3 totals 17 residues. General study results and limits: Of under 200 reported CMV TCRbeta sequences, about 67 were found in memory CD4+ repertoires.

Comments on this clone: Its antigen is unidentified.

The material sequenced was memory CD4+ T cells from blood. The TCR originated in an adult in good health and CMV-seronegative. The chain joins TRBV21-1 to TRBJ2-3; the table's TRBD1 call for D was not verified on the DNA. TRBV21-1 is designated a pseudogene. The CDR3 nucleotides are TGTGCCAGCAGCAAGGGGACAGGCGGTGCGGGCACAGATACGCAGTATTTT. Its protein product is CASSKGTGGAGTDTQYF.